This T cell receptor (beta chain) was sequenced during a study of blood T cell repertoires in COVID-19. Across the whole study: Acute-phase and convalescent COVID-19 samples originated in the United States, Italy and Spain. The analysed material was cDNA or gDNA that came from T cells, B-cell-depleted T cells, or PBMCs.

Clones were read by immunoSEQ multiplex PCR, and TCRdb kept only the in-frame ones, dropping some. The repertoire consists of over 200,000 clones, with approximately 80% occurring once and the leading ten covering about 2%. The CDR3 runs to 14 residues. V was clipped by 6 bases and J by 4 bases, with 15 bases between them. Germline-derived CDR1 and CDR2 are MNHEY and SVGAGI. This TCR derives from a man aged 55 to 70 who had recovered from COVID-19. The chain carries TRBV6-5 and TRBJ1-2; D possibly corresponds to TRBD1 (6 bases). The sample consisted of PBMCs or T cells enriched from blood (not recorded which). The CDR3 spells CASRRGGAGYGYTF. The CDR3 DNA is TGTGCCAGCAGACGGGGGGGCGCGGGCTATGGCTACACCTTC.